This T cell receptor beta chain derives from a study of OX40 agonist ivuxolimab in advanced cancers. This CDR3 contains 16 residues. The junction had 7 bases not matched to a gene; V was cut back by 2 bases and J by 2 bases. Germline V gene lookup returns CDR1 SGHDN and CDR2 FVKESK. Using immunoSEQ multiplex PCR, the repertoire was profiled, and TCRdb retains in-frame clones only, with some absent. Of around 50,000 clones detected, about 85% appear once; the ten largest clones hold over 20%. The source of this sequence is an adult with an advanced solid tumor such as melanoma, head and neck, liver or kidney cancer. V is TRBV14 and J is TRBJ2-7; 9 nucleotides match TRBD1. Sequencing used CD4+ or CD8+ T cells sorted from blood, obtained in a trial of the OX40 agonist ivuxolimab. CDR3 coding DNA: TGTGCCAGCAGCCAACTCGGGACAGGGAAGACCTACGAGCAGTACTTC. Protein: CASSQLGTGKTYEQYF.